These 21 T cell receptor beta chains were sequenced from one sample in a study of blood T cell repertoires in COVID-19. Sequenced by immunoSEQ multiplex PCR; TCRdb stores in-frame clones only, minus some. The sample includes about 16,000 clones, 82% seen only once; the top ten take over 20%. Specimen: peripheral blood. The receptor set was obtained from a man older than 75 with active COVID-19.

This chain connects TRBV6-1 to TRBJ2-4, with a possible D match to TRBD1 (5 bases). This CDR3 is built from 17 residues. Germline V gene data show CDR1 as MNHNS and CDR2 as SASEGT. Trimming cost V 3 bases and J 6 bases, with 21 bases left between them. DNA of the CDR3: TGTGCCAGCAGTGAGATGCCCCAGGGTCGGTCCGGAAACATTCAGTACTTC. Protein: CASSEMPQGRSGNIQYF.

The J gene is TRBJ1-2, the V gene TRBV19, with TRBD1 matching 7 bases. CDR1 is LNHDA and CDR2 is SQIVND in the germline V gene (reference sequence). The CDR3 is 14 amino acids. V lost 5 bases, J lost 2 bases, and 5 bases stayed unmatched. CDR3 in amino acids: CASSPRQGNYGYTF. The CDR3 nucleotides are TGTGCCAGTAGTCCAAGACAGGGAAACTATGGCTACACCTTC.

The chain links TRBV6-1 to TRBJ2-1, with D possibly being TRBD1 (6 bases). The CDR3 spans 16 residues. The V gene's germline CDR1 is MNHNS and CDR2 SASEGT. V was clipped by 4 bases and J by 8 bases, with 21 bases between them. The DNA of the CDR3 is TGTGCCAGCAGTGGCTTGATTGACAGGACCTCAGATGAGCAGTTCTTC. It is translated as CASSGLIDRTSDEQFF.

CDR3 bases: TGTGCCAGTAGTATCACAGGGACAGATACGCAGTATTTT. Protein sequence: CASSITGTDTQYF. V gene TRBV19 combines with J gene TRBJ2-3, with D possibly matching TRBD1 (6 bases). The V and J ends lost 3 bases and 3 bases respectively, with 7 bases between them. In germline, CDR1 is LNHDA, CDR2 SQIVND (reference sequence). The length of the CDR3 is 13 residues.

This rearrangement joins TRBV28 to TRBJ2-1; tentatively, D is TRBD2 (6 bases). The CDR3 is 13 amino acids. Germline V CDR1 and CDR2: MDHEN, SYDVKM. CDR3 DNA: TGTCAAAGCAGCAATAGCGGCTACAATGAGCAGTTCTTC. Amino acids: CQSSNSGYNEQFF.

V and J are TRBV28 and TRBJ2-7; 7 bases agree with TRBD1. Germline lookup yields CDR1 MDHEN and CDR2 SYDVKM. J lost 2 bases, V lost 8 bases, and 15 bases had no gene match. The CDR3 length is 16 residues. The CDR3: CASSYPPGTATYEQYF. The CDR3 region has the DNA TGTGCCAGCTCATACCCTCCCGGGACAGCTACCTACGAGCAGTACTTC.

The chain employs TRBV9 and TRBJ2-3, with TRBD2 matching over 13 bases. Germline trimming cut 3 bases from V and 0 bases from J; bases unmatched to any gene: 10. The CDR3 runs to 19 residues. The germline gives CDR1 SGDLS, CDR2 YYNGEE. Here the CDR3 reads CASSGDTTSGRKSTDTQYF. The CDR3 DNA reads as TGTGCCAGCAGCGGAGATACGACTAGCGGGAGGAAGAGCACAGATACGCAGTATTTT.

The J gene is TRBJ2-7, the V gene TRBV27; D perhaps matches TRBD1 (6 bases). The germline CDR1 and CDR2 sequences are MNHEY and SMNVEV (reference sequence). The CDR3 consists of 12 residues. V was pared by 6 bases and J by 6 bases, with 12 bases between. The CDR3 bases are TGTGCCAGCAGCCCTCAGGGGTTCGAGCAGTACTTC. This codes for CASSPQGFEQYF.

The chain couples TRBV5-8 to TRBJ1-4; 9 bases are shared with TRBD1. The J segment lost 6 bases and the V segment lost 2 bases, leaving 5 bases of the junction unmatched. The CDR3 runs to 15 residues. Germline CDR1 reads SGHTS; CDR2 reads YDEGEE. The CDR3 sequence: CASSFSGQGHEKLFF. The CDR3 coding sequence is TGTGCCAGCAGCTTTTCTGGACAGGGGCATGAAAAACTGTTTTTT. Based on the CDR3 plus reference TRBV5-8 and TRBJ1-4, the full variable domain is EAGVTQSPTHLIKTRGQQATLRCSPISGHTSVYWYQQALGLGLQFLLWYDEGEERNRGNFPPRFSGRQFPNYSSELNVNALELEDSALYLCASSFSGQGHEKLFFGSGTQLSVL.

This clone was detected only a few times. The CDR3 protein is CASSQRLAGRWELFF. The CDR3 DNA reads TGCGCCAGCAGCCAGAGACTAGCGGGTAGATGGGAGCTGTTTTTT. The rearrangement links TRBV4-1 to TRBJ2-2; TRBD2 aligns across 10 bases. This CDR3 has 15 residues. Germline V gives CDR1 MGHRA, CDR2 YSYEKL. Trimming took 3 bases from V and 9 from J; bases not matched to a gene: 7.

V and J are TRBV10-3 and TRBJ2-1; 10 nucleotides align to TRBD2. V was pared by 5 bases and J by 2 bases, with 3 bases of the junction left unmatched. Germline CDR1 ENHRY, CDR2 SYGVKD. The CDR3 has 15 amino acids. The chain's CDR3 is CAISSTSGAYNEQFF. The CDR3, as DNA: TGTGCCATCAGTTCAACTAGCGGGGCCTACAATGAGCAGTTCTTC.

This chain links TRBV19 with TRBJ2-5; D possibly corresponds to TRBD1 (6 bases). V gave up 5 bases and J gave up 7 bases, with 14 bases separating them. Germline CDR1 and CDR2: LNHDA and SQIVND (reference sequence). The CDR3 loop spans 13 amino acids. The CDR3, as DNA: TGTGCCAGTAGTTCAGGGGATGTGGGGACCCAGTACTTC. It translates to CASSSGDVGTQYF. Supplemented by reference TRBV19 and TRBJ2-5, the full variable domain reads DGGITQSPKYLFRKEGQNVTLSCEQNLNHDAMYWYRQDPGQGLRLIYYSQIVNDFQKGDIAEGYSVSREKKESFPLTVTSAQKNPTAFYLCASSSGDVGTQYFGPGTRLLVL.

This sequence joins TRBV2 and TRBJ2-1; weak D call: TRBD1 (6 bases). V lost 6 bases to trimming and J lost 0 bases, with 12 bases between them. The CDR3 length is 15 residues. CDR1 is SNHLY, CDR2 FYNNEI, per germline. CDR3 nucleotides: TGTGCCAGCAGAGAAACAGGGAGCTCCTACAATGAGCAGTTCTTC. Translating it yields CASRETGSSYNEQFF.

The chain couples TRBV28 to TRBJ2-7; 8 bases align to TRBD1. The germline CDR1 and CDR2 sequences are MDHEN and SYDVKM. V shed 5 bases and J 4 bases; nucleotides not matched to a gene: 7. The CDR3 contains 14 residues. The CDR3 loop reads CASSRAGTGYEQYF. The DNA for the CDR3 is TGTGCCAGCAGTCGAGCCGGGACAGGATACGAGCAGTACTTC.

The CDR3 reads CASSLGGGLNTEAFF. The CDR3 DNA follows: TGTGCCAGCAGCCTCGGGGGGGGGCTGAACACTGAAGCTTTCTTT. The V call is TRBV6-5, the J call TRBJ1-1; a weak D match, TRBD1 (6 bases). Germline V gene data show CDR1 as MNHEY and CDR2 as SVGAGI. This CDR3 comprises 15 residues. V lost 6 bases and J 0 bases, leaving 14 bases between the germline ends.

The V gene is TRBV7-2, the J gene TRBJ1-2; D is unresolved. Germline V gene data show CDR1 as SGHTA and CDR2 as FQGNSA. Between the trimmed V and J ends, which lost 4 bases and 4 bases, there was a span of 13 bases. This CDR3 region has 14 residues. The CDR3 is CASSSSGGIYGYTF. CDR3 coding DNA: TGTGCCAGCAGCTCCAGTGGAGGGATCTATGGCTACACCTTC. The full variable domain, completed using reference TRBV7-2 and TRBJ1-2, is GAGVSQSPSNKVTEKGKDVELRCDPISGHTALYWYRQSLGQGLEFLIYFQGNSAPDKSGLPSDRFSAERTGGSVSTLTIQRTQQEDSAVYLCASSSSGGIYGYTFGSGTRLTVV.

This chain joins TRBV10-2 and TRBJ2-1, with 7 positions matching TRBD2. CDR3 length: 15 amino acids. Germline CDR1 and CDR2: WSHSY and SAAADI. J lost 0 bases, V lost 6 bases, and 5 bases had no gene match. CDR3 sequence (DNA): TGCGCCAGCAGACCGGGGAGGGTCTCCTACAATGAGCAGTTCTTC. Translating it yields CASRPGRVSYNEQFF.

The chain has TRBV27 and TRBJ2-7; TRBD2 aligns across 10 bases. The CDR3 is 18 amino acids. Germline trimming cut 3 bases from V and 4 bases from J; bases unmatched to any gene: 15. Germline CDR1 is MNHEY and CDR2 is SMNVEV (reference sequence). The CDR3 DNA sequence: TGTGCCAGCAGTTTTACGACTAGCGGGCAACCGGGTCTATACGAGCAGTACTTC. Protein sequence: CASSFTTSGQPGLYEQYF.

The V and J genes are TRBV25-1 and TRBJ2-5, with D perhaps TRBD1 (6 bases). Trimming cost V 6 bases and J 1 base, with 15 bases left between them. The CDR3 has 15 amino acids. Per the germline V gene, CDR1 is MGHDK and CDR2 is SYGVNS. The chain's CDR3 is CASSSVRGGQETQYF. Written as DNA, the CDR3 is TGTGCCAGCAGCAGTGTCAGGGGTGGCCAAGAGACCCAGTACTTC.

This rearrangement joins TRBV5-4 to TRBJ2-3, with TRBD1 as a possible D gene (5 bases). V was clipped by 4 bases and J by 0 bases, with 9 bases between them. The CDR3 contains 14 residues. The germline V gene encodes CDR1 SGHNT and CDR2 YYREEE (reference sequence). The CDR3 nucleotides read TGTGCCAGCAGCCTTGACAGTAGCACAGATACGCAGTATTTT. Protein sequence: CASSLDSSTDTQYF.

V is TRBV6-6 and J is TRBJ2-5; 11 bases agree with TRBD2. J lost 4 bases, V lost 10 bases, and 8 bases had no gene match. There are 14 residues in the CDR3. The germline CDR1 and CDR2 sequences are MNHNY and SVGAGI (reference sequence). The CDR3 DNA is TGTGCCACCGGGATAGCGGGAGGGCCAGAGACCCAGTACTTC. It encodes CATGIAGGPETQYF.